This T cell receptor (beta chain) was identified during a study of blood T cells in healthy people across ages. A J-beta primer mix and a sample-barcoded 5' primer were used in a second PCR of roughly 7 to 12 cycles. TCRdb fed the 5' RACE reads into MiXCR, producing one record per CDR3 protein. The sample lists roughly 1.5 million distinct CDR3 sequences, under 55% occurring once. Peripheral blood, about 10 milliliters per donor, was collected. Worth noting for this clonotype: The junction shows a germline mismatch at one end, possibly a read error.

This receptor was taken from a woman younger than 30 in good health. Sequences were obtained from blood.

This CDR3 is CAGSQDVWREKLFF. The CDR3 nucleotides read TGCGCCGGCAGCCAAGATGTGTGGCGTGAAAAACTGTTTTTT. V gene TRBV4-3 combines with J gene TRBJ1-4; D gene uncertain. This CDR3 contains 14 residues. CDR1 and CDR2 from the germline V gene are LGHNA and YSLEER.